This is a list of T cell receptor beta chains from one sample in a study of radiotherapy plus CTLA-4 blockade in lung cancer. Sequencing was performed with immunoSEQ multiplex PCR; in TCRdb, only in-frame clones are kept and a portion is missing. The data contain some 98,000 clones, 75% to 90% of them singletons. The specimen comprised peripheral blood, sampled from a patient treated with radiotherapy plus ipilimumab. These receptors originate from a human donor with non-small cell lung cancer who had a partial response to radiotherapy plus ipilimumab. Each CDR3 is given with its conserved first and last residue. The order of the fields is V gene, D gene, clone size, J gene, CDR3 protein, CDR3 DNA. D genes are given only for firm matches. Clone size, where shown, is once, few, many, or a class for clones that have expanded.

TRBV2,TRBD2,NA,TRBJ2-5,CASSGLAGKDQETQYF,TGTGCCAGCAGTGGGCTAGCGGGAAAAGATCAAGAGACCCAGTACTTC
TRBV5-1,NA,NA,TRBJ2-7,CASSLDPRALSYEQYF,TGCGCCAGCAGCTTAGATCCGCGGGCCCTTTCCTACGAGCAGTACTTC
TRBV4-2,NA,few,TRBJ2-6,CASSQPLGANVLTF,TGTGCCAGCAGCCAACCTCTGGGGGCCAACGTCCTGACTTTC
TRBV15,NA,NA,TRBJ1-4,CATSRDLGSEKLFF,TGTGCCACCAGCAGAGATCTAGGAAGTGAAAAACTGTTTTTT
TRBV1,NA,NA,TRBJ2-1,CTSSQDAASGRTTYNEQFF,TGCACCAGCAGCCAAGATGCGGCTAGCGGGAGGACAACCTACAATGAGCAGTTCTTC
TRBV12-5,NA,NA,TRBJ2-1,CASGLGESSYNEQFF,TGTGCTAGTGGCCTCGGGGAGAGCTCCTACAATGAGCAGTTCTTC
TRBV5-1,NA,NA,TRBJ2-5,CASSLVAGTHETQYF,TGCGCCAGCAGCTTGGTGGCGGGAACCCACGAGACCCAGTACTTC
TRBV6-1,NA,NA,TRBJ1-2,CASSDRAGRSGYTF,TGTGCCAGCAGTGATAGGGCGGGGCGGTCCGGCTACACCTTC
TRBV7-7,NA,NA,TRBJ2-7,CASSLDRESYEQYF,TGTGCCAGCAGCTTAGATCGGGAGTCCTACGAGCAGTACTTC
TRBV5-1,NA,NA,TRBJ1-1,CASSQQGWGTEAFF,TGCGCCAGCAGTCAACAGGGCTGGGGCACTGAAGCTTTCTTT
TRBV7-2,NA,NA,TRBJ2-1,CASSQSGIEQFF,TGTGCCAGCAGCCAAAGTGGCATTGAGCAGTTCTTC
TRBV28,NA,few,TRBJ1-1,CASSLAGNSEAFF,TGTGCCAGCAGTTTGGCCGGGAACTCTGAAGCTTTCTTT
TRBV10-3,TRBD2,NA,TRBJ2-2,CAIKAGANTGELFF,TGTGCCATCAAGGCGGGGGCGAACACCGGGGAGCTGTTTTTT
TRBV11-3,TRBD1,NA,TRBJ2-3,CASSPRDSLLQYGPPSTQYF,TGTGCCAGCAGCCCTCGGGACAGCCTATTACAGTATGGGCCTCCGAGTACGCAGTATTTT
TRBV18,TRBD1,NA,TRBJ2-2,CASSPMADRGGELFF,TGTGCCAGCTCACCCATGGCGGACAGGGGCGGGGAGCTGTTTTTT
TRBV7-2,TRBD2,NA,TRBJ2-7,CASSLGLAGVTEQYF,TGTGCCAGCAGCCTAGGACTAGCGGGAGTTACCGAGCAGTACTTC
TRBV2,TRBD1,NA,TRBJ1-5,CASDSTGGNQPQHF,TGTGCCAGCGATTCAACAGGGGGCAACCAGCCCCAGCATTTT
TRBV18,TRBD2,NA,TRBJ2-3,CASSPLSVQGGTDTQYF,TGTGCCAGCTCACCACTATCTGTGCAGGGAGGGACAGATACGCAGTATTTT
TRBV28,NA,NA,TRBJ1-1,CASSLLTVNTEAFF,TGTGCCAGCAGTTTACTGACAGTTAACACTGAAGCTTTCTTT
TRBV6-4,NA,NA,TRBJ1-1,CASSFRGNTEAFF,TGTGCCAGCAGTTTCAGGGGGAACACTGAAGCTTTCTTT
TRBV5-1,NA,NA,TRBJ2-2,CASSPGLLNTGELFF,TGCGCCAGCAGCCCCGGACTACTGAACACCGGGGAGCTGTTTTTT
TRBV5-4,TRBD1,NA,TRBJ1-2,CASSLDRVDYGYTF,TGTGCCAGCAGCTTAGACAGGGTCGACTATGGCTACACCTTC
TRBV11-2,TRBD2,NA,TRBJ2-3,CASSSRLAGELRADTQYF,TGTGCCAGCAGCTCAAGACTAGCGGGAGAGCTTCGCGCAGATACGCAGTATTTT
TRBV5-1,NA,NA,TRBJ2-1,CASSLVPGVENEQFF,TGCGCCAGCAGCTTGGTTCCGGGAGTGGAGAATGAGCAGTTCTTC
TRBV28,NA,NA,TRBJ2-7,CASRATGLSSYEQYF,TGTGCCAGCAGGGCCACAGGACTAAGCTCCTACGAGCAGTACTTC
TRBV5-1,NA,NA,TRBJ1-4,CASSLGQSLLEKLFF,TGCGCCAGCAGCTTAGGACAGAGCCTACTAGAAAAACTGTTTTTT
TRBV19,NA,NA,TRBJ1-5,CASSFPGDGQPQHF,TGTGCCAGTAGTTTCCCGGGGGATGGACAGCCCCAGCATTTT
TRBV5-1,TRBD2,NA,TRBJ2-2,CASSFGRAGELFF,TGCGCCAGCAGCTTTGGGAGGGCCGGGGAGCTGTTTTTT
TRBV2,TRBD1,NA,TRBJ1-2,CASSDTGAGYTF,TGTGCCAGCAGCGATACAGGGGCGGGCTACACCTTC
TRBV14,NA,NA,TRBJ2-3,CASSHRRQGTDTQYF,TGTGCCAGCAGCCACCGAAGACAGGGCACAGATACGCAGTATTTT
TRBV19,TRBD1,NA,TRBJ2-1,CASSSPGQTTWEQFF,TGTGCCAGTAGTTCGCCGGGACAGACAACCTGGGAGCAGTTCTTC
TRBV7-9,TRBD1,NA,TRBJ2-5,CASSSHDRGQETQYF,TGTGCCAGCAGCTCTCACGACAGGGGTCAAGAGACCCAGTACTTC
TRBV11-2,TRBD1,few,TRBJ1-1,CASSSSRTGGTEAFF,TGTGCCAGCAGCTCCTCTCGGACAGGGGGGACTGAAGCTTTCTTT